The 22 T cell receptor beta chains below all came from one sample that was sequenced in a study of T cell changes during pregnancy in multiple sclerosis. Sequenced by immunoSEQ multiplex PCR; TCRdb stores in-frame clones only, minus some. This table has some 100,000 clones, roughly 90% appearing once. This specimen was peripheral blood, taken after pregnancy. These receptors came from a female donor with multiple sclerosis, enrolled in a pregnancy study.

The J gene is TRBJ1-2, the V gene TRBV18; 7 bases match TRBD1. This CDR3 is built from 15 residues. Per germline, CDR1 KGHSH and CDR2 LQKENI. V lost 2 bases to trimming and J lost 3 bases; unmatched junction nucleotides: 6. Here the CDR3 DNA reads TGTGCCAGCTCACCATACGGACAGGCTCACTATGGCTACACCTTC. Protein product: CASSPYGQAHYGYTF. Combining the CDR3 with reference TRBV18 and TRBJ1-2 gives the whole variable domain NAGVMQNPRHLVRRRGQEARLRCSPMKGHSHVYWYRQLPEEGLKFMVYLQKENIIDESGMPKERFSAEFPKEGPSILRIQQVVRGDSAAYFCASSPYGQAHYGYTFGSGTRLTVV.

The rearrangement uses TRBV9 and TRBJ1-2; D call uncertain. CDR1 and CDR2 from the germline V gene are SGDLS and YYNGEE. The CDR3 is 14 residues long. The V gene lost 0 bases and the J gene lost 4 bases, with 10 bases spanning the gap. The CDR3, as DNA: TGTGCCAGCAGCGTAGAAGGAGGTTCCTATGGCTACACCTTC. It specifies CASSVEGGSYGYTF.

This chain connects TRBV28 to TRBJ1-6; 9 nucleotides align to TRBD1. The V gene end was trimmed by 2 bases and the J gene end by 8 bases; junction bases not matched to a gene: 4. CDR1 is MDHEN, CDR2 SYDVKM, per germline. This CDR3 is built from 15 residues. The CDR3 sequence is CASSLGDREDSPLHF. In DNA, the CDR3 is TGTGCCAGCAGTTTAGGGGACAGGGAGGATTCACCCCTCCACTTT.

This chain uses TRBV30 with TRBJ1-1; no definite D call. CDR3 length: 13 amino acids. CDR1 and CDR2 from the germline V gene are GTSNPN and SVGIG (reference sequence). Trimming removed 2 bases from V and 1 base from J, with 8 bases in between. The CDR3 DNA sequence: TGTGCCTGGAGTCCCGGTTCGAACACTGAAGCTTTCTTT. Translated, it gives CAWSPGSNTEAFF.

The genes are TRBV18 and TRBJ1-5; D not certain. V was pared by 4 bases and J by 5 bases, with 12 bases between. Looked up from germline, CDR1 is KGHSH and CDR2 is LQKENI. This CDR3 has 14 amino acids. The CDR3 DNA is TGTGCCAGCTCACAAGACAACTTTTATCAGCCCCAGCATTTT. This codes for CASSQDNFYQPQHF.

The rearrangement joins TRBV5-6 to TRBJ2-5; 13 positions agree with TRBD2. V was clipped by 0 bases and J by 5 bases; unmatched bases: 10. The germline CDR1 and CDR2 sequences are SGHDT and YYEEEE. The CDR3 has 18 residues. Here the CDR3 DNA reads TGTGCCAGCAGCTTGGTTCTGACGGGACTAGCGGGAAGGGAGACCCAGTACTTC. It translates to CASSLVLTGLAGRETQYF. Variable domain in full (rest from reference TRBV5-6 and TRBJ2-5): DAGVTQSPTHLIKTRGQQVTLRCSPKSGHDTVSWYQQALGQGPQFIFQYYEEEERQRGNFPDRFSGHQFPNYSSELNVNALLLGDSALYLCASSLVLTGLAGRETQYFGPGTRLLVL.

This clone appeared a single time. The chain has TRBV18 and TRBJ2-1; TRBD2 might be the D (6 bases). This CDR3 comprises 14 residues. Per germline, CDR1 KGHSH and CDR2 LQKENI. V was cut by 0 bases and J by 8 bases, with 11 bases left in between. This CDR3 reads CASSPPPGVHEQFF. As DNA, the CDR3 is TGTGCCAGCTCACCACCCCCGGGAGTACATGAGCAGTTCTTC.

This chain uses TRBV6-6 with TRBJ1-2, with D maybe TRBD1 (5 bases). The germline V gene encodes CDR1 MNHNY and CDR2 SVGAGI (reference sequence). CDR3 length equals 15 residues. The V end lost 2 bases, the J end lost 5 bases, and 15 bases lay between the germline ends. Here the CDR3 DNA reads TGTGCCAGCAGTTACACCACTGACAGATCGTATGGCTACACCTTC. Protein sequence: CASSYTTDRSYGYTF.

The V call is TRBV19, the J call TRBJ2-3; possibly TRBD2 for D (6 bases). V lost 4 bases and J 4 bases, leaving 12 bases between the germline ends. This CDR3 region has 14 residues. CDR1 is LNHDA, CDR2 SQIVND, per germline (reference sequence). CDR3 residues: CASSNRLVSDTQYF. Written as DNA, the CDR3 is TGTGCCAGTAGTAATCGACTAGTCTCAGATACGCAGTATTTT.

V and J are TRBV7-2 and TRBJ2-7; a possible D gene is TRBD2 (5 bases). Germline V gives CDR1 SGHTA, CDR2 FQGNSA. Trimming pared 4 bases from V and 2 bases from J, leaving 9 bases between. The CDR3 is 13 residues long. The CDR3 DNA is TGTGCCAGCAGCTACGGGAACACCTACGAGCAGTACTTC. It specifies CASSYGNTYEQYF.

This chain uses TRBV7-2 with TRBJ1-5; 10 positions agree with TRBD1. Germline lookup yields CDR1 SGHTA and CDR2 FQGNSA. CDR3 length equals 16 residues. V dropped 5 bases and J dropped 12; count of bases not matched to a gene: 16. For the CDR3, the DNA is TGTGCCAGCAGCCCCGGTAGCGACAGGGGGCTTAGGGACCAGCATTTT. Translation: CASSPGSDRGLRDQHF.

This sequence joins TRBV9 and TRBJ1-5; 7 bases are a match to TRBD1. This CDR3 contains 15 residues. Germline loops: CDR1 SGDLS, CDR2 YYNGEE. Trimming took 3 bases from V and 3 from J; bases not matched to a gene: 6. CDR3 coding DNA: TGTGCCAGCAGCGCCGAACAGGGGCCCAATCAGCCCCAGCATTTT. Protein product: CASSAEQGPNQPQHF. Full variable domain (outside the CDR3, taken from reference TRBV9 and TRBJ1-5): DSGVTQTPKHLITATGQRVTLRCSPRSGDLSVYWYQQSLDQGLQFLIQYYNGEERAKGNILERFSAQQFPDLHSELNLSSLELGDSALYFCASSAEQGPNQPQHFGDGTRLSIL.

The gene calls are TRBV2 and TRBJ2-7; D may be TRBD2 (6 bases). V dropped 8 bases and J dropped 4 bases, with 12 bases sitting between them. This CDR3 region has 12 residues. Germline CDR1 and CDR2: SNHLY and FYNNEI. CDR3 in DNA: TGTGCCAGCTCGGGAGAGTTATACGAGCAGTACTTC. Translation: CASSGELYEQYF.

Written as DNA, the CDR3 is TGTGCCAGCAAACTAGCGGGGGACCTCTACGAGCAGTACTTC. Encoded protein: CASKLAGDLYEQYF. V gene TRBV27 combines with J gene TRBJ2-7, with 11 bases identical to TRBD2. Germline assignment: CDR1 MNHEY and CDR2 SMNVEV (reference sequence). V lost 7 bases to trimming and J lost 3 bases; unmatched junction nucleotides: 5. The CDR3 covers 14 residues.

The rearrangement joins TRBV11-2 to TRBJ2-7; TRBD1 matches at 11 bases. This CDR3 is 15 amino acids long. Germline lookup yields CDR1 SGHAT and CDR2 FQNNGV. The V gene end was trimmed by 0 bases and the J gene end by 3 bases; junction bases not matched to a gene: 1. As DNA, the CDR3 is TGTGCCAGCAGCTTAGACGGGACAGGGGGCTACGAGCAGTACTTC. The encoded protein is CASSLDGTGGYEQYF. Combining the CDR3 with reference TRBV11-2 and TRBJ2-7 gives the whole variable domain EAGVAQSPRYKIIEKRQSVAFWCNPISGHATLYWYQQILGQGPKLLIQFQNNGVVDDSQLPKDRFSAERLKGVDSTLKIQPAKLEDSAVYLCASSLDGTGGYEQYFGPGTRLTVT.

The CDR3 DNA is TGCAGCGTTGATCGGGGAACAGATACGCAGTATTTT. It translates to CSVDRGTDTQYF. V is TRBV29-1 and J is TRBJ2-3, with a weak D call TRBD2 (5 bases). Trimming took off 3 bases at V and 3 bases at J, with 7 bases between the two ends. The CDR3 is 12 residues long. Germline CDR1 is SQVTM and CDR2 is ANQGSEA.

The chain links TRBV29-1 to TRBJ2-2, with D uncertain. The CDR3 is made up of 14 amino acids. With 4 bases removed from V and 2 bases from J, the gap between germline ends came to 11 bases. Germline V gene sequence: CDR1 SQVTM, CDR2 ANQGSEA. CDR3 DNA: TGCAGCGTTGTTTTACTCCTAAACACCGGGGAGCTGTTTTTT. Residues: CSVVLLLNTGELFF.

The rearrangement links TRBV30 to TRBJ2-1, with a weak D call TRBD2 (6 bases). Germline values: CDR1 GTSNPN, CDR2 SVGIG (reference sequence). Deletions cut 6 bases from V and 6 bases from J, with 18 bases between. This CDR3 comprises 14 residues. CDR3 sequence: CACAQGGSVNEQFF. CDR3 in DNA: TGTGCCTGTGCTCAGGGAGGCAGCGTCAATGAGCAGTTCTTC. The full variable domain, with the rest looked up from reference TRBV30 and TRBJ2-1, is SQTIHQWPATLVQPVGSPLSLECTVEGTSNPNLYWYRQAAGRGLQLLFYSVGIGQISSEVPQNLSASRPQDRQFILSSKKLLLSDSGFYLCACAQGGSVNEQFFGPGTRLTVL.

The chain recombines TRBV6-1 with TRBJ1-4; no clear D. The germline V gene encodes CDR1 MNHNS and CDR2 SASEGT. V dropped 0 bases and J dropped 2 bases, with 7 bases sitting between them. The CDR3 consists of 15 residues. CDR3 in amino acids: CASSEAYSTNEKLFF. The CDR3, as DNA: TGTGCCAGCAGTGAAGCTTATTCGACTAATGAAAAACTGTTTTTT.

This chain links TRBV25-1 with TRBJ2-3; D is perhaps TRBD1 (6 bases). V lost 4 bases and J lost 5, with 10 bases in between. The CDR3 loop spans 13 amino acids. CDR1 is MGHDK and CDR2 is SYGVNS in the germline V gene. The CDR3 bases are TGTGCCAGCAGTGTACAGGGTGGAGATACGCAGTATTTT. Protein sequence: CASSVQGGDTQYF.

The chain links TRBV29-1 to TRBJ1-2; weak D call: TRBD1 (5 bases). Between the trimmed V and J ends, which lost 7 bases and 8 bases, there was a span of 14 bases. The CDR3 loop spans 11 amino acids. From germline, CDR1 is SQVTM and CDR2 ANQGSEA. CDR3: CSEGSGGGYTF. CDR3 nucleotide sequence: TGCAGCGAGGGGTCGGGGGGAGGCTACACCTTC.

This clone was seen just once. This rearrangement joins TRBV19 to TRBJ2-1; weak D call: TRBD2 (6 bases). Germline CDR1 and CDR2: LNHDA and SQIVND (reference sequence). The CDR3 is made up of 15 amino acids. Trimming took off 3 bases at V and 8 bases at J, with 17 bases between the two ends. The CDR3 is CASSILVLAVDEQFF. The CDR3 nucleotides read TGTGCCAGTAGTATTCTCGTACTAGCCGTCGATGAGCAGTTCTTC.